This T cell receptor (beta chain) was sequenced during a study of identical twins. Points from the study as a whole: There is a chance that invariant MAIT and iNKT cells partially muddied zero-insertion analyses.

CDR1 and CDR2 (germline): MNHNS, SASEGT. The CDR3 loop spans 15 amino acids. Between the trimmed V and J ends, which lost 8 bases and 5 bases, there was a span of 19 bases. Addition of a universal primer site occurred through template switching, and cDNA carried unique molecular identifiers. TCRdb fed the 5' RACE reads into MiXCR, producing one record per CDR3 protein. The sample carries 520,000 or so distinct CDR3 sequences, about 20% recorded once. On this clonotype itself: Its antigen remains unknown.

These data also featured in a second study, about T cells expressing NK-cell markers. That investigation notes: With an anti-gamma-delta TCR antibody, sorting in several experiments was kept to alpha-beta TCR T cells. Among CD8+ T cells from about 6 donors, dominant NKG2C+ clonotypes accounted for roughly 1.0-7.0%.

This TCR derives from a woman aged 18 to 35 in good health. The V gene is TRBV6-1, the J gene TRBJ1-5, with D possibly matching TRBD1 (5 bases). The sample taken for sequencing was CD4+ T cells sorted from blood. CDR3 protein: CASLRGSMNYQPQHF. The CDR3 nucleotides are TGTGCCAGCTTGAGGGGCAGTATGAACTATCAGCCCCAGCATTTT.